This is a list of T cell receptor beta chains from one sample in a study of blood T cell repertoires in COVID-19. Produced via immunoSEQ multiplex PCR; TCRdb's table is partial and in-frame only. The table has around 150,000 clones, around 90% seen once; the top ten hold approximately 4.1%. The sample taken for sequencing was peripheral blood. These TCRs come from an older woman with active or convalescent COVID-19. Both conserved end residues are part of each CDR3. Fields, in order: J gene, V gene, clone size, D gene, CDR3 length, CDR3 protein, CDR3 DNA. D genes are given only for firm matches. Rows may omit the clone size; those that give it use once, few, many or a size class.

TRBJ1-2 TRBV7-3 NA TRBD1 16 CASSLVSPGQGAGYTF TGTGCCAGCAGCTTAGTATCACCAGGACAGGGGGCTGGCTACACCTTC
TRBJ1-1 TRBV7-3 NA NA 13 CASSPSPNTEAFF TGTGCCAGCAGTCCGAGCCCGAACACTGAAGCTTTCTTT
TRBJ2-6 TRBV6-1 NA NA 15 CASSDRTAGANVLTF TGTGCCAGCAGTGACCGGACAGCAGGGGCCAACGTCCTGACTTTC
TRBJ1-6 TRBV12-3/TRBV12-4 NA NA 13 CASSLPPNSPLHF TGTGCCAGCAGTTTACCTCCCAATTCACCCCTCCACTTT
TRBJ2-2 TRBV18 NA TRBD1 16 CASSRDRDHGTGELFF TGTGCCAGCTCACGGGACAGGGACCACGGCACCGGGGAGCTGTTTTTT
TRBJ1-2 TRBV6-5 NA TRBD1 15 CASRMDRGGINGYTF TGTGCCAGCAGAATGGACAGGGGAGGAATAAATGGCTACACCTTC
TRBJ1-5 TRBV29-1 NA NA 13 CSFYGGNNQPQHF TGCAGCTTTTACGGGGGGAACAATCAGCCCCAGCATTTT
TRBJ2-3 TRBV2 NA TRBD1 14 CARGGQGVTDTQYF TGTGCCAGAGGTGGGCAGGGGGTGACAGATACGCAGTATTTT
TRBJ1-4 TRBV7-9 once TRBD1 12 CASSRDSEKLFF TGTGCCAGCAGTCGGGACAGTGAAAAACTGTTTTTT
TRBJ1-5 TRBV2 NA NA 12 CASNLQGQPQHF TGTGCCAGCAACCTACAGGGTCAGCCCCAGCATTTT
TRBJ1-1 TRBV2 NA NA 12 CASRATGSEAFF TGTGCCAGCAGAGCAACAGGGTCTGAAGCTTTCTTT
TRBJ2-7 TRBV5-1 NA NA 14 CASSLYEPRDEQYF TGCGCCAGCAGCTTGTACGAACCGCGGGACGAGCAGTACTTC
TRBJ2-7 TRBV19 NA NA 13 CASSREGVYEQYF TGTGCCAGTAGCCGAGAGGGGGTTTACGAGCAGTACTTC
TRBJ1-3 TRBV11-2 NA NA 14 CASSLMRSGNTIYF TGTGCCAGCAGCTTAATGAGGTCTGGAAACACCATATATTTT
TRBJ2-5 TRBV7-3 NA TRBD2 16 CASSAQLAGGQETQYF TGTGCCAGCAGCGCCCAACTAGCGGGGGGGCAAGAGACCCAGTACTTC
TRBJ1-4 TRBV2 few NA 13 CASRGHPNEKLFF TGTGCCAGCAGGGGACATCCTAATGAAAAACTGTTTTTT
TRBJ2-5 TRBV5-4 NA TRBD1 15 CASSIQGARGETQYF TGTGCCAGCAGCATACAGGGGGCGAGGGGAGAGACCCAGTACTTC
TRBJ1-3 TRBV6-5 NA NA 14 CASRRALGENTIYF TGTGCCAGCAGGCGGGCTCTGGGCGAAAACACCATATATTTT
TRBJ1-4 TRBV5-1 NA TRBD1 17 CASTKQGPEGTNEKLFF TGCGCCAGCACCAAACAGGGGCCAGAGGGAACTAATGAAAAACTGTTTTTT
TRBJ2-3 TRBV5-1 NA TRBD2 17 CASSFMPSGASTDTQYF TGCGCCAGCAGCTTCATGCCTAGCGGGGCTAGCACAGATACGCAGTATTTT
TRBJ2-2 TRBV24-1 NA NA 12 CATQGNTGELFF TGTGCCACACAGGGTAACACCGGGGAGCTGTTTTTT
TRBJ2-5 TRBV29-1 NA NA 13 CSVAGGARETQYF TGCAGCGTTGCGGGCGGGGCGCGGGAGACCCAGTACTTC
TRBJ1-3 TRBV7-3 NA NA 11 CASSPRNTIYF TGTGCCAGCAGCCCTCGAAACACCATATATTTT
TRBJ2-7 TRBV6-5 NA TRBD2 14 CASSPLAGVYEQYF TGTGCCAGCAGCCCACTAGCGGGGGTTTACGAGCAGTACTTC
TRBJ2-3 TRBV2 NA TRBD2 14 CASSLAGGSDTQYF TGTGCCAGCAGCCTAGCGGGGGGGAGTGATACGCAGTATTTT
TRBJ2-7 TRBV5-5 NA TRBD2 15 CASSSTGTRSYEQYF TGTGCCAGCAGCTCGACCGGGACTAGGTCCTACGAGCAGTACTTC
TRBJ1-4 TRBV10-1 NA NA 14 CASSDGAGHEKLFF TGCGCCAGCAGTGATGGGGCAGGGCACGAAAAACTGTTTTTT
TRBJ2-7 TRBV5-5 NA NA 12 CASSLIQNEQYF TGTGCCAGCAGCTTGATACAGAACGAGCAGTACTTC
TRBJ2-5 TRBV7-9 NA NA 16 CASSLKLLAGQETQYF TGTGCCAGCAGCTTAAAGTTGTTGGCGGGACAAGAGACCCAGTACTTC
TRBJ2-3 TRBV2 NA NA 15 CASSTGPHGTDTQYF TGTGCCAGCAGTACCGGTCCTCACGGCACAGATACGCAGTATTTT
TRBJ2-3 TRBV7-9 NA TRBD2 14 CASRTKRGYDTQYF TGTGCCAGCAGAACAAAGCGGGGGTACGATACGCAGTATTTT
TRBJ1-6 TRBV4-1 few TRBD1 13 CASRDRGSSPLHF TGCGCCAGCCGGGACAGGGGGAGTTCACCCCTCCACTTT
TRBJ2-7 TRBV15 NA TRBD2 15 CATSIRTGTRYEQYF TGTGCCACCAGCATAAGAACAGGGACTAGATACGAGCAGTACTTC
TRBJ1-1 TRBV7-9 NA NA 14 CASSFHAGGRSAFF TGTGCCAGCAGCTTCCATGCCGGGGGGCGTTCAGCTTTCTTT
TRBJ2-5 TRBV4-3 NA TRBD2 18 CASSQGRTSGGGRETQYF TGCGCCAGCAGCCAAGGCCGGACTAGCGGGGGCGGTCGAGAGACCCAGTACTTC
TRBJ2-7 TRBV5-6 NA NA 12 CASRSTAYEQYF TGTGCCAGCAGATCGACAGCTTACGAGCAGTACTTC
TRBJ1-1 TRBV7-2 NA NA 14 CASSLDNMNTEAFF TGTGCCAGCAGCTTGGACAACATGAACACTGAAGCTTTCTTT
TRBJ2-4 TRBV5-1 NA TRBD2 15 CASSLDLGGKNIQYF TGCGCCAGCAGCTTGGATTTGGGAGGGAAAAACATTCAGTACTTC
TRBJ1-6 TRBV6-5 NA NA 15 CASSYSPDSNSPLHF TGTGCCAGCAGTTACTCTCCTGACAGTAATTCACCCCTCCACTTT
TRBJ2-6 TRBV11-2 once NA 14 CASSKSSGANVLTF TGTGCCAGCAGCAAGAGCTCTGGGGCCAACGTCCTGACTTTC
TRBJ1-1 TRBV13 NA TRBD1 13 CASSLARGTEAFF TGTGCCAGCAGCTTAGCCAGGGGGACTGAAGCTTTCTTT
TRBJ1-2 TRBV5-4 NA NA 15 CASTLGAGVAVGYTF TGTGCCAGCACTCTTGGGGCAGGGGTCGCGGTGGGCTACACCTTC
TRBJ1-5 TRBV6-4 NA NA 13 CASSGEINQPQHF TGTGCCAGCAGTGGAGAGATTAATCAGCCCCAGCATTTT
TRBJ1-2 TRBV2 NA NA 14 CASSESGRGDGYTF TGTGCCAGCAGTGAATCCGGGCGGGGGGACGGCTACACCTTC